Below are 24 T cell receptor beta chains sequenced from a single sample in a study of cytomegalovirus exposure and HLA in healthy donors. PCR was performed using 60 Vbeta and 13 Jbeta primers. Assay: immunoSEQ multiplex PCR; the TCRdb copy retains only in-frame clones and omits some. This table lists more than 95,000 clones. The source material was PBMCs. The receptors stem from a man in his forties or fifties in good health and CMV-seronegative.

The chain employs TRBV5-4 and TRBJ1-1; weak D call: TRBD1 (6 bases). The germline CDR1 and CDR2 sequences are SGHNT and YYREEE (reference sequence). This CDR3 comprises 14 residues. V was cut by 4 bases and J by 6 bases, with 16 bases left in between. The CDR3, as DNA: TGTGCCAGCAGCAGCCCAGGGGCGAAGGCTGAAGCTTTCTTT. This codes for CASSSPGAKAEAFF.

The CDR3 nucleotides are TGCGCCAGCAGCCAAGGCTTAGCGGGAGGGCAAGAGACCCAGTACTTC. It encodes CASSQGLAGGQETQYF. V gene TRBV4-3 combines with J gene TRBJ2-5; TRBD2 matches 11 bases. Germline-derived CDR1 and CDR2 are LGHNA and YSLEER. The CDR3 sequence is 16 residues long. V shed 1 base, J shed 2 bases, and the junction held 3 bases outside the gene matches.

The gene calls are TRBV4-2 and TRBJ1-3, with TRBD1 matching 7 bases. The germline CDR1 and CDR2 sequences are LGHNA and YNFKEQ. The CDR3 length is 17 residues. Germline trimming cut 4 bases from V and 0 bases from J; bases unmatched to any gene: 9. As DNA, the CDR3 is TGTGCCAGCAGCCCCTCCGGAGGGGGCAGCTCTGGAAACACCATATATTTT. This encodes CASSPSGGGSSGNTIYF.

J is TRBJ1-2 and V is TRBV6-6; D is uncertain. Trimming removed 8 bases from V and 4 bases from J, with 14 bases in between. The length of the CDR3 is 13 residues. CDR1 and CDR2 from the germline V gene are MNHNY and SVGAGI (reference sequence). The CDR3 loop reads CASRQELTYGYTF. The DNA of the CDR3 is TGTGCCAGCCGGCAGGAACTTACCTATGGCTACACCTTC.

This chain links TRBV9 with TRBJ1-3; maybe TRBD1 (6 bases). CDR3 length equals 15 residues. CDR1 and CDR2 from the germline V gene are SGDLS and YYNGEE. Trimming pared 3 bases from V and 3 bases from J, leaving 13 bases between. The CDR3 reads CASSAGNRDGNTIYF. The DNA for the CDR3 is TGTGCCAGCAGCGCAGGTAACAGGGATGGAAACACCATATATTTT. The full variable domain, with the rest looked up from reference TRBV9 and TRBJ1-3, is DSGVTQTPKHLITATGQRVTLRCSPRSGDLSVYWYQQSLDQGLQFLIQYYNGEERAKGNILERFSAQQFPDLHSELNLSSLELGDSALYFCASSAGNRDGNTIYFGEGSWLTVV.

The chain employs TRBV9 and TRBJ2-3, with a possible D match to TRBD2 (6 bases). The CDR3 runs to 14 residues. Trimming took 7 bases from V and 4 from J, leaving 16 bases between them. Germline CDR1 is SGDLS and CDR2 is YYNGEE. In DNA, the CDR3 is TGTGCCAGCGGAGCGACGGGGGTCCCAGATACGCAGTATTTT. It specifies CASGATGVPDTQYF.

CDR3 protein: CATSRSGLAGDEQYF. The CDR3 nucleotides are TGTGCCACCAGCAGATCGGGACTAGCGGGGGACGAGCAGTACTTC. The chain combines TRBV15 with TRBJ2-7; 14 bases are shared with TRBD2. With V trimmed by 2 bases and J by 5 bases, 2 bases remained unmatched. Germline V gene sequence: CDR1 LNHNV, CDR2 YYDKDF (reference sequence). The CDR3 sequence is 15 residues long. Drawing the rest from reference TRBV15 and TRBJ2-7, the complete variable domain is DAMVIQNPRYQVTQFGKPVTLSCSQTLNHNVMYWYQQKSSQAPKLLFHYYDKDFNNEADTPDNFQSRRPNTSFCFLDIRSPGLGDTAMYLCATSRSGLAGDEQYFGPGTRLTVT.

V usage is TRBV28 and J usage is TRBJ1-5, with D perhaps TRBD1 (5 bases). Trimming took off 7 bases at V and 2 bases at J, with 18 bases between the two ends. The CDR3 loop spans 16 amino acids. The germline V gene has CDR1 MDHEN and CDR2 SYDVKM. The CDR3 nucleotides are TGTGCCAGCATTCCCTCGCTGGGGCAGGGCAATCAGCCCCAGCATTTT. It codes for CASIPSLGQGNQPQHF.

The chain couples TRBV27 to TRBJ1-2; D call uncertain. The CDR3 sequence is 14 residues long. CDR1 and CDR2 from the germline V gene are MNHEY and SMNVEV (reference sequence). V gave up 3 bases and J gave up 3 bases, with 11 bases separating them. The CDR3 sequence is CASSFGGAYYGYTF. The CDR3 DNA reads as TGTGCCAGCAGTTTTGGCGGCGCTTACTATGGCTACACCTTC.

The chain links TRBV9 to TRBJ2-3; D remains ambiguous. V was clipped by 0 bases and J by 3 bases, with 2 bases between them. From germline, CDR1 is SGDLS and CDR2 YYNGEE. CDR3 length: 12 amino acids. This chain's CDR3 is CASSVATDTQYF. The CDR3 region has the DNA TGTGCCAGCAGCGTAGCGACAGATACGCAGTATTTT.

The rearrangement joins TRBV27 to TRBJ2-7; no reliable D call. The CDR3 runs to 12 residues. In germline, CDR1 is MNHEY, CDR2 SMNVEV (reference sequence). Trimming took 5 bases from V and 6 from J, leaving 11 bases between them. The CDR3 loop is CASSSPPGEQYF. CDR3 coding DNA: TGTGCCAGCAGTAGCCCCCCCGGCGAGCAGTACTTC.

The CDR3 here is CASSSTGQGRYEQYF. CDR3 nucleotide sequence: TGTGCCAGCAGCTCTACGGGACAGGGGCGATACGAGCAGTACTTC. The genes are TRBV13 and TRBJ2-7; TRBD1 matches at 10 bases. Germline V gene data show CDR1 as PRHDT and CDR2 as FYEKMQ (reference sequence). CDR3 length: 15 amino acids. After removal of 4 bases from V and 4 bases from J, the junction contained 7 bases not matched to a gene.

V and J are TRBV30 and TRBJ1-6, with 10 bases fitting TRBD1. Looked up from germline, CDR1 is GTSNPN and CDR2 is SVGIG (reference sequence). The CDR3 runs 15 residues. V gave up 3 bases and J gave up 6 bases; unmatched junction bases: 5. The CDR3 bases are TGTGCCTGGAGCCCTGGACAGGGGGGTAATTCACCCCTCCACTTT. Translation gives CAWSPGQGGNSPLHF.

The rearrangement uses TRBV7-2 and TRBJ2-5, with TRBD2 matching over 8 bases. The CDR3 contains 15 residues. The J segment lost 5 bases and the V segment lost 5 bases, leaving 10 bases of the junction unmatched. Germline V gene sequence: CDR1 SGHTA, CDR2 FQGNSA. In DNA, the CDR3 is TGTGCCAGCAGCCTGAGCGGGAGTTTTGAGGAGACCCAGTACTTC. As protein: CASSLSGSFEETQYF. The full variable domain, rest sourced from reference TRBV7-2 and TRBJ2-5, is GAGVSQSPSNKVTEKGKDVELRCDPISGHTALYWYRQSLGQGLEFLIYFQGNSAPDKSGLPSDRFSAERTGGSVSTLTIQRTQQEDSAVYLCASSLSGSFEETQYFGPGTRLLVL.

The CDR3 sequence: CASSVSANLGTQYF. The CDR3 region has the DNA TGTGCCAGCAGCGTAAGTGCAAACCTCGGGACGCAGTATTTT. The V and J genes are TRBV9 and TRBJ2-3; D not resolved. The CDR3 has 14 residues. Per the germline V gene, CDR1 is SGDLS and CDR2 is YYNGEE. V was pared by 1 base and J by 9 bases, with 15 bases between.

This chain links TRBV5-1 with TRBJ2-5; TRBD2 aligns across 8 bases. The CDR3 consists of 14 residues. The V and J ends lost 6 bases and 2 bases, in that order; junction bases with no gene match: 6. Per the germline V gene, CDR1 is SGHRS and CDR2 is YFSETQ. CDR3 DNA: TGCGCCAGCACTAAGGGCGGGAGGCAAGAGACCCAGTACTTC. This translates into CASTKGGRQETQYF.

The CDR3 is CASSQDIQRGASADTQYF. The DNA for the CDR3 is TGCGCCAGCAGCCAAGACATCCAGCGGGGAGCTTCGGCAGATACGCAGTATTTT. V usage is TRBV4-3 and J usage is TRBJ2-3; 7 nucleotides match TRBD2. With 0 bases clipped from V and 4 bases from J, the junction kept 13 bases outside the gene matches. The V gene's germline CDR1 is LGHNA and CDR2 YSLEER. The CDR3 totals 18 residues.

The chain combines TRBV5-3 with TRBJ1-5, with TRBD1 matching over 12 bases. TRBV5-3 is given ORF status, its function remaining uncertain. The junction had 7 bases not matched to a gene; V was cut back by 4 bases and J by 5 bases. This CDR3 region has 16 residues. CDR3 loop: CARSRGQGAKDQPQHF. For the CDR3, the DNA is TGTGCCAGAAGCAGGGGACAGGGGGCGAAGGATCAGCCCCAGCATTTT.

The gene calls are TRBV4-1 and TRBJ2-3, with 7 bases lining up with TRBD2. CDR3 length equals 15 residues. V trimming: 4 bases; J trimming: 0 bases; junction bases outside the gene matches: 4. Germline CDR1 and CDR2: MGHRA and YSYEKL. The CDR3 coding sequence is TGCGCCAGCAGCCGGGGGGGACTGAGCACAGATACGCAGTATTTT. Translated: CASSRGGLSTDTQYF.

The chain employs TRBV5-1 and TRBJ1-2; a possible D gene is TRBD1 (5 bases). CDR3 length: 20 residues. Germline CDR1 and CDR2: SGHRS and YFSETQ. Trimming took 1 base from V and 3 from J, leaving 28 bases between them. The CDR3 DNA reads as TGCGCCAGCAGCTTGTGGGGAAGAGGATCAGTGTCCCGGGGGTACTATGGCTACACCTTC. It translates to CASSLWGRGSVSRGYYGYTF.

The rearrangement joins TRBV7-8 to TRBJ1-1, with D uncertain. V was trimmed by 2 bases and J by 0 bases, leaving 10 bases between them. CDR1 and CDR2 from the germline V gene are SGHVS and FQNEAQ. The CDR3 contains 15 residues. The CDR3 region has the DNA TGTGCCAGCAGCTTACAGCGTCACATGAACACTGAAGCTTTCTTT. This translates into CASSLQRHMNTEAFF.

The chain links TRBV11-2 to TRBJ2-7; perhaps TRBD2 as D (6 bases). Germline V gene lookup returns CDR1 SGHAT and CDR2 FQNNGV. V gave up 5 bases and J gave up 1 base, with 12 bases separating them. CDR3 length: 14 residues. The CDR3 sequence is CASSLGTDSYEQYF. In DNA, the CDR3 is TGTGCCAGCAGCCTCGGGACTGATTCCTACGAGCAGTACTTC.

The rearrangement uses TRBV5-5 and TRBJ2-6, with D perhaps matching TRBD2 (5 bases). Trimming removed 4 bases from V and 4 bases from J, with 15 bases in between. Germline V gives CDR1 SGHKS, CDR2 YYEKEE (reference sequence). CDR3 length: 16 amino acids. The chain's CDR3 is CASSRAPPGGANVLTF. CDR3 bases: TGTGCCAGCAGCCGAGCTCCACCGGGGGGGGCCAACGTCCTGACTTTC.

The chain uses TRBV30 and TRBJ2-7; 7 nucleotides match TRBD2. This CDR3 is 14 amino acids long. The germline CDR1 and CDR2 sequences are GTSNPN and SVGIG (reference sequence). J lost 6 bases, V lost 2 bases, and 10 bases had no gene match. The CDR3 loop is CAWSPPAGVLEQYF. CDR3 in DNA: TGTGCCTGGAGTCCACCGGCGGGAGTTCTCGAGCAGTACTTC.